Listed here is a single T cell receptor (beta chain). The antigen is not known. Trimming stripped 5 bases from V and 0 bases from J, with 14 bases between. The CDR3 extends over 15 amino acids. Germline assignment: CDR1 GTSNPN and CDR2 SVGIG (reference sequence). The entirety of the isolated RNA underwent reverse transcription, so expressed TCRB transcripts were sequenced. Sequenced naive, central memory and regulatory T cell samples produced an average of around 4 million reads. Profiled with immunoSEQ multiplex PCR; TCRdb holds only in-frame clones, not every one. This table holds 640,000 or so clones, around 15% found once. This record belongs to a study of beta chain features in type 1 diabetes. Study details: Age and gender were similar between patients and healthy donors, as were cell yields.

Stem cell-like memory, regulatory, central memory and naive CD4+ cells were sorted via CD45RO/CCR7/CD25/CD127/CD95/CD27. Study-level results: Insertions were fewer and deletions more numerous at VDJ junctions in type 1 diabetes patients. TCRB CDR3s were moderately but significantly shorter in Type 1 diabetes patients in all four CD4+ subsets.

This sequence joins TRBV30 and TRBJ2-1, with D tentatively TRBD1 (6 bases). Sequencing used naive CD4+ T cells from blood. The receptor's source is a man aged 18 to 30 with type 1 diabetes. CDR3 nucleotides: TGTGCCTGGGCCTCCCAGGGGAGCTCCTACAATGAGCAGTTCTTC. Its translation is CAWASQGSSYNEQFF.